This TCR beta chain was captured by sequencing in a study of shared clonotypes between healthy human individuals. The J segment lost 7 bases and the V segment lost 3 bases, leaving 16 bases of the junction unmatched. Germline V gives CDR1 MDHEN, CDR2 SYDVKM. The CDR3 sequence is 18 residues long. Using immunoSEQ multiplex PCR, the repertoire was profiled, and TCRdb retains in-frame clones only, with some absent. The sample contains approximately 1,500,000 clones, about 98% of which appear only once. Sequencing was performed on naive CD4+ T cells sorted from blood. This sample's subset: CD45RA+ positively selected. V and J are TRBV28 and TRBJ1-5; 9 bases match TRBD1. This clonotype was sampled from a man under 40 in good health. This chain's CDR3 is CASSLRLVPGQGRQPQHF. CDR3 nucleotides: TGTGCCAGCAGTTTGAGGCTAGTCCCGGGACAGGGCCGCCAGCCCCAGCATTTT.